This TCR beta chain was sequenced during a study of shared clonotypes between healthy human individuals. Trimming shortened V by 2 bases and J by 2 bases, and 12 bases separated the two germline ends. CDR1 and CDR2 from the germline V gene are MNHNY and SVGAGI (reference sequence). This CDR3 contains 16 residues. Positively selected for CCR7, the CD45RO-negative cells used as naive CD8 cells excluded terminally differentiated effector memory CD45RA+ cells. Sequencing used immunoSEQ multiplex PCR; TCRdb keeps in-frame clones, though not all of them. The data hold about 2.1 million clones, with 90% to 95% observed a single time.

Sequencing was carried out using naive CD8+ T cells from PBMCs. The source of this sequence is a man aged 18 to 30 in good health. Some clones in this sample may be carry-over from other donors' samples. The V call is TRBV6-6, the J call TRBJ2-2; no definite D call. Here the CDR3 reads CASSYVSPDNTGELFF. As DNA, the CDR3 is TGTGCCAGCAGTTACGTCTCCCCGGACAACACCGGGGAGCTGTTTTTT.